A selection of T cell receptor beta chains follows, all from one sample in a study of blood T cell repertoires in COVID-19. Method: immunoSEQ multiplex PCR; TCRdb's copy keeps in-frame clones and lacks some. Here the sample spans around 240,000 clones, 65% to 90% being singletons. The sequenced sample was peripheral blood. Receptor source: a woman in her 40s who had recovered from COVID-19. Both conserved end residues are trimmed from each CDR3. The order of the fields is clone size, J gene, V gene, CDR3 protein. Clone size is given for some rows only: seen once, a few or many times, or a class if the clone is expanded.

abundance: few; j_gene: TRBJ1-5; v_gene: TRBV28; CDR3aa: ASSPPYSNQPQH
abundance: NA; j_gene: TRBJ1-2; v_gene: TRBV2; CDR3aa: ASSPSGQGTAGYT
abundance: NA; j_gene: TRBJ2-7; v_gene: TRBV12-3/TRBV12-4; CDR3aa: ASSWDSTYEQY
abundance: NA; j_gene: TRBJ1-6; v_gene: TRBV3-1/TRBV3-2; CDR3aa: ASSHGDRTYNSPLH
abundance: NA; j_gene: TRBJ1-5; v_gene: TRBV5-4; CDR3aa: ASSLTPTGNQPQH
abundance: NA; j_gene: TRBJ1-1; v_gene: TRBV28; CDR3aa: AGRTGDTEAF
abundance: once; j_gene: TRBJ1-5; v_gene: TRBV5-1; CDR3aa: ASSLGVLGGSQPQH
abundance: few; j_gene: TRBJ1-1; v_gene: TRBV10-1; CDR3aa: ASSGNRGTEAF
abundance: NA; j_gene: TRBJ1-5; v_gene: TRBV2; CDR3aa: ASRGGSGTAALSNQPQH
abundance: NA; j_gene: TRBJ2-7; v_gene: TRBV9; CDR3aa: ASSAGTTPYEQY
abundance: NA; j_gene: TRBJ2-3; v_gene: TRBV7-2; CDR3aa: ASSRTQTDTQY
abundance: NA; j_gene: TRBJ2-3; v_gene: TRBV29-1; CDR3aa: SAETGGADTQY
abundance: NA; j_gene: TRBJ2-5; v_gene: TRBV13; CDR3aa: ASSSLWTGGAYQETQY
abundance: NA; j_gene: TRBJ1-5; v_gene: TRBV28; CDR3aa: ASSFRAQGHQPQH
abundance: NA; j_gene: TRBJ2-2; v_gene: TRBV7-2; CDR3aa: ASNSAGTGELF
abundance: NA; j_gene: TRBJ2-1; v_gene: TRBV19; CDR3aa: ASSKSGGESYNEQF
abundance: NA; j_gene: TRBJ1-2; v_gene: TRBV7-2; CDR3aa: ASSPFENYGYT
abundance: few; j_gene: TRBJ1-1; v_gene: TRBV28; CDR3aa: ASTTSGGLGAF
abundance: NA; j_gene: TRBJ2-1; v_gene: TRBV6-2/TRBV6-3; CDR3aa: ASSHGGALKYNEQF
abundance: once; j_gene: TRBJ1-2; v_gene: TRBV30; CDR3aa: AWRQAYGYT
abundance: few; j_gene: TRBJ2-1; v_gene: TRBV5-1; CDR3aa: ASSPLGQGDNEQF
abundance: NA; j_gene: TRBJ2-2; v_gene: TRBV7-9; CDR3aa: ASSLASGSTGELF
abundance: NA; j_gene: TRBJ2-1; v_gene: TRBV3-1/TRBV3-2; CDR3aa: ASSPGTANNEQF
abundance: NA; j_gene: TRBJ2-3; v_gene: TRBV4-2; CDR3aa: ASSQVRGSSTDTQY
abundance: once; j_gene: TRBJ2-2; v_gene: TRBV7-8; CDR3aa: ASKFRPGTGLTGELF
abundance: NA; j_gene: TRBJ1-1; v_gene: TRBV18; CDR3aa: ASSPEGTEAF
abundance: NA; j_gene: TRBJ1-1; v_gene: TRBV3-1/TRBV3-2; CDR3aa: ASSQGGQNTEAF
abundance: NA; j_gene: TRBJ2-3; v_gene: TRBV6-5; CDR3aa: ASSLGQGQGTQY
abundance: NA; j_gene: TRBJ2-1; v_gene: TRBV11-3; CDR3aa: ASSPGPTGEVRNEQF
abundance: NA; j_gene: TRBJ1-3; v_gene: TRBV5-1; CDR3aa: ASSLQPGAPESGNTIY
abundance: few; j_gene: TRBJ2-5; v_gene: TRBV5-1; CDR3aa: ASSLARGLQETQY
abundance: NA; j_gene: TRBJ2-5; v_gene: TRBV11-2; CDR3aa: ASSFSSGGQTQY
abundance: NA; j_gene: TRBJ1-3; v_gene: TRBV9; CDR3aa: ASGGGAGNTIY
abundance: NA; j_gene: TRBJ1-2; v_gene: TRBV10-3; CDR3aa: ASTRGAESNYGYT
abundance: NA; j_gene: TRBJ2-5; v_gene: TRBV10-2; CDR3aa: ASSDRRDENPLAGNQETQY
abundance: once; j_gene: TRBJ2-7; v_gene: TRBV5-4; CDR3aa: ASSSEQGGTEQY
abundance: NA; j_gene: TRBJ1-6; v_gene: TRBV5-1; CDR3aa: ASSLVSGGNSPLH
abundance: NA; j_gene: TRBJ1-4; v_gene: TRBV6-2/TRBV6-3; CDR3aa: ASSYAGGPEKLF
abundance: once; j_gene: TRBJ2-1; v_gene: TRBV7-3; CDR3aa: ASSLTGQYNEQF
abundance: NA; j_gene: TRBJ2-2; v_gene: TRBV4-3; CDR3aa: ASSRQHGGAFMTGELF
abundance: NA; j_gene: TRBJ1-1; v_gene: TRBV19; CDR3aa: ASSIQGTGGYTEAF
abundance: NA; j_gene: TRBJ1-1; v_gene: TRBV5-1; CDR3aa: ASSLGKNTEAF
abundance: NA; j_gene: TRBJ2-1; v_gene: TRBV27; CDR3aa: ASSLFLDFSSGGYNEQF
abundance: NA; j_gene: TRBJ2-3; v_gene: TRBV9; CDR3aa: ASSVSRRGDTQY
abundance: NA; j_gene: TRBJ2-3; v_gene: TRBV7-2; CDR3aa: ASSLAGGPTGAQY
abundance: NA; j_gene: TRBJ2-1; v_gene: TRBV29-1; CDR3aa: SVVNLMGGPQF
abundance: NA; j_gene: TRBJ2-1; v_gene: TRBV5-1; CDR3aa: ASSKTGTELNEQF
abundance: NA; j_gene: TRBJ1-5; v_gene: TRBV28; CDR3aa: ASSFGGNQPQH